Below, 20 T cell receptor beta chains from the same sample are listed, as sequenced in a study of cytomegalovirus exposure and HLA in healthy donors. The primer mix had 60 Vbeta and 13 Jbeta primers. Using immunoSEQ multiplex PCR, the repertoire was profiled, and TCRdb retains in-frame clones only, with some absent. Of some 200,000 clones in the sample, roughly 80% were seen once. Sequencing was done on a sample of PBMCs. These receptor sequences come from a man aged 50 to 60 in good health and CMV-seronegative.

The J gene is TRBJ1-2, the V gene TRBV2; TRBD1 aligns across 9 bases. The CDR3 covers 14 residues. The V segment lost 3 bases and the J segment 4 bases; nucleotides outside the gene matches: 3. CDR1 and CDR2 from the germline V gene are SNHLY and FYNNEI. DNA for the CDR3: TGTGCCAGCAGTGAGGGGACAGGGTCCTATGGCTACACCTTC. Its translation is CASSEGTGSYGYTF.

CDR3: CASSVRAGVGEKLFF. Written as DNA, the CDR3 is TGTGCCAGCAGCGTAAGGGCAGGGGTCGGTGAAAAACTGTTTTTT. This chain connects TRBV9 to TRBJ1-4, with D perhaps TRBD1 (6 bases). The CDR3 sequence is 15 residues long. The V end lost 1 base, the J end lost 7 bases, and 14 bases lay between the germline ends. The germline gives CDR1 SGDLS, CDR2 YYNGEE.

CDR3 in amino acids: CASSLRLAGITDTQYF. Written as DNA, the CDR3 is TGTGCCAGCAGCTTAAGGCTAGCGGGGATCACAGATACGCAGTATTTT. This chain joins TRBV11-2 and TRBJ2-3; TRBD2 aligns across 9 bases. V trimming: 2 bases; J trimming: 2 bases; junction bases outside the gene matches: 5. Germline CDR1 and CDR2: SGHAT and FQNNGV. The length of the CDR3 is 16 residues.

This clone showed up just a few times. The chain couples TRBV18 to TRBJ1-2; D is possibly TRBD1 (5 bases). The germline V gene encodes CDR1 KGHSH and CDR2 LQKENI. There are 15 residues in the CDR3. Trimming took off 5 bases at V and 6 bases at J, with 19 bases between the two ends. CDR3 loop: CASSSIGRGDDGYTF. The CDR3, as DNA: TGTGCCAGCTCATCTATTGGCCGGGGGGACGATGGCTACACCTTC. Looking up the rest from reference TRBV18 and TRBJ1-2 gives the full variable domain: NAGVMQNPRHLVRRRGQEARLRCSPMKGHSHVYWYRQLPEEGLKFMVYLQKENIIDESGMPKERFSAEFPKEGPSILRIQQVVRGDSAAYFCASSSIGRGDDGYTFGSGTRLTVV.

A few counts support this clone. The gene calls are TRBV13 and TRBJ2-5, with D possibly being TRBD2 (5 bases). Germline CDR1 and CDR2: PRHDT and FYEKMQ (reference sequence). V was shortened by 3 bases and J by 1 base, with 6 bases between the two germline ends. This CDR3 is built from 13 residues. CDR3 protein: CASSLRVQETQYF. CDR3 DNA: TGTGCCAGCAGCTTGCGGGTCCAAGAGACCCAGTACTTC.

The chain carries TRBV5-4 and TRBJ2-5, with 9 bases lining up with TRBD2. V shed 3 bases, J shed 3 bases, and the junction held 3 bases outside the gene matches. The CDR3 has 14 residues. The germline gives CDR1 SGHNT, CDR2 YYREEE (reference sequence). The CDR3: CASSWGGGEETQYF. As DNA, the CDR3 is TGTGCCAGCAGCTGGGGCGGGGGGGAAGAGACCCAGTACTTC.

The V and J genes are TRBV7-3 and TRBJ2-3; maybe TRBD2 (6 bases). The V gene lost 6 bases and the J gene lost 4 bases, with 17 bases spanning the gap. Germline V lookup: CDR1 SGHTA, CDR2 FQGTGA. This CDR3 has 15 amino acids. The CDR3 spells CASRKQAGTPDTQYF. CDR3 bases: TGTGCCAGCAGAAAGCAGGCGGGGACCCCAGATACGCAGTATTTT.

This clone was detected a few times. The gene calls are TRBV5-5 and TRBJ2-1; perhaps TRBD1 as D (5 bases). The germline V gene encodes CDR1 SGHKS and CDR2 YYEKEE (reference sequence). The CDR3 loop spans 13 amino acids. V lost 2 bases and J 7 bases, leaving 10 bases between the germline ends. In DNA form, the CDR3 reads TGTGCCAGCAGCTTAGGGGCACTAAATGAGCAGTTCTTC. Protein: CASSLGALNEQFF.

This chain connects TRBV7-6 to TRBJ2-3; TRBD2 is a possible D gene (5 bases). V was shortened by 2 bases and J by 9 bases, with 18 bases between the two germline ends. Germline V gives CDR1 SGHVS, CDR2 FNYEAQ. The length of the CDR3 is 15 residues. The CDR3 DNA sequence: TGTGCCAGCAGCTTATTAACAGCCGGGGAGAGGACGCAGTATTTT. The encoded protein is CASSLLTAGERTQYF.

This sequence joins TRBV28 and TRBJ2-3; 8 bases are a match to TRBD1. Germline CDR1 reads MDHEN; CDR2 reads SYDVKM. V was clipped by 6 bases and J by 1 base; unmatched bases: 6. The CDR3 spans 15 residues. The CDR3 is CASSKTGGGTDTQYF. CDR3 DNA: TGTGCCAGCAGCAAAACAGGGGGTGGCACAGATACGCAGTATTTT.

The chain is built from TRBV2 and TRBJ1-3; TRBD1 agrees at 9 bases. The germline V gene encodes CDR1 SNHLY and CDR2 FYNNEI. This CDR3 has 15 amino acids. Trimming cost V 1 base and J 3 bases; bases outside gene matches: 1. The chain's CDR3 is CASSEGDRDGNTIYF. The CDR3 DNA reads TGTGCCAGCAGTGAAGGGGACAGGGATGGAAACACCATATATTTT.

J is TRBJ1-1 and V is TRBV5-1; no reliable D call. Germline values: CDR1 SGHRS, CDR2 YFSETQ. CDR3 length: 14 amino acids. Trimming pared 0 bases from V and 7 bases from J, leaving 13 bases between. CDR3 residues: CASSLVGLPNEAFF. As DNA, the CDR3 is TGCGCCAGCAGCTTGGTCGGTCTACCCAATGAAGCTTTCTTT. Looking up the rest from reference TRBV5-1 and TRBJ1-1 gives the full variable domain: KAGVTQTPRYLIKTRGQQVTLSCSPISGHRSVSWYQQTPGQGLQFLFEYFSETQRNKGNFPGRFSGRQFSNSRSEMNVSTLELGDSALYLCASSLVGLPNEAFFGQGTRLTVV.

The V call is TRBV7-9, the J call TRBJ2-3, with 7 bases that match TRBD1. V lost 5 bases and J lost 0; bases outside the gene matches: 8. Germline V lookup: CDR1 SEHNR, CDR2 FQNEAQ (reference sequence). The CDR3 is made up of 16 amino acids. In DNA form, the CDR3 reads TGTGCCAGCAGCCCCCCAGACAGGGCCAGCACAGATACGCAGTATTTT. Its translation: CASSPPDRASTDTQYF. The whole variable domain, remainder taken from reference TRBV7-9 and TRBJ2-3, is DTGVSQNPRHKITKRGQNVTFRCDPISEHNRLYWYRQTLGQGPEFLTYFQNEAQLEKSRLLSDRFSAERPKGSFSTLEIQRTEQGDSAMYLCASSPPDRASTDTQYFGPGTRLTVL.

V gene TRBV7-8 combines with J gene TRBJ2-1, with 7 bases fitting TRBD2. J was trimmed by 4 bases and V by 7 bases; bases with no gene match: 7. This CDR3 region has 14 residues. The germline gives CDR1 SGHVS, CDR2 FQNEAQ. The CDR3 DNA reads TGTGCCAGCACCCCAGCGGGATCTTACAATGAGCAGTTCTTC. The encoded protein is CASTPAGSYNEQFF.

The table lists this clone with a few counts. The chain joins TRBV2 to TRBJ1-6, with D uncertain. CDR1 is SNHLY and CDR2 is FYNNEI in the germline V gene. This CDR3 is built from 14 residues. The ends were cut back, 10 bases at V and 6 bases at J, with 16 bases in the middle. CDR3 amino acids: CATHPGRINSPLHF. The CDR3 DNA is TGTGCCACCCACCCTGGCAGAATTAATTCACCCCTCCACTTT.

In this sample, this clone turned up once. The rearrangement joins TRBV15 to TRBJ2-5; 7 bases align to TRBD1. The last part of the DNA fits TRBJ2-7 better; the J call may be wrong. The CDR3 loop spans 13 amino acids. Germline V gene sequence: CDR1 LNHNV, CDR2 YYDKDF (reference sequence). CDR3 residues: CATSWGQIYEQYF. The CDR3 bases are TGTGCCACCAGCTGGGGACAGATCTACGAGCAGTACTTC.

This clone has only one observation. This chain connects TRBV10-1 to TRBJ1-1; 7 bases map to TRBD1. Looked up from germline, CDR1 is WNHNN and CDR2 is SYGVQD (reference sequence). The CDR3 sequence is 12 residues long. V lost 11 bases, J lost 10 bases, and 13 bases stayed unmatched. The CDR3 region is CALRTRGLGAFF. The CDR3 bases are TGCGCCCTGAGAACAAGGGGGCTTGGAGCTTTCTTT.

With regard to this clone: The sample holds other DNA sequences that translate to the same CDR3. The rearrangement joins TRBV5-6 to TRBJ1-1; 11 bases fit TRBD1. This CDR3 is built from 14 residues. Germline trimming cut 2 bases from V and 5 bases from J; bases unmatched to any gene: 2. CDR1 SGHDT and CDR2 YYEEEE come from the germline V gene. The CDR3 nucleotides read TGTGCCAGCAGCTTCGGGACAGGGGGGACTGAAGCTTTCTTT. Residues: CASSFGTGGTEAFF.

For the CDR3, the DNA is TGTGCCAGCAGCTTCTGGGACAGAGAAAATTCACCCCTCCACTTT. As protein: CASSFWDRENSPLHF. The rearrangement uses TRBV5-5 and TRBJ1-6; 7 bases are a match to TRBD1. The CDR3 is 15 amino acids. Germline CDR1 and CDR2: SGHKS and YYEKEE (reference sequence). V lost 2 bases and J lost 7; bases outside the gene matches: 6.

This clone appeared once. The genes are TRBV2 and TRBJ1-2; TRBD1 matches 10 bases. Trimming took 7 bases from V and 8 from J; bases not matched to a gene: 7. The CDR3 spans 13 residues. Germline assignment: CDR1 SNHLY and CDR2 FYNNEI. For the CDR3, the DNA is TGTGCCAGCATTCTGACAGGGGGCGAAGGCTACACCTTC. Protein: CASILTGGEGYTF.